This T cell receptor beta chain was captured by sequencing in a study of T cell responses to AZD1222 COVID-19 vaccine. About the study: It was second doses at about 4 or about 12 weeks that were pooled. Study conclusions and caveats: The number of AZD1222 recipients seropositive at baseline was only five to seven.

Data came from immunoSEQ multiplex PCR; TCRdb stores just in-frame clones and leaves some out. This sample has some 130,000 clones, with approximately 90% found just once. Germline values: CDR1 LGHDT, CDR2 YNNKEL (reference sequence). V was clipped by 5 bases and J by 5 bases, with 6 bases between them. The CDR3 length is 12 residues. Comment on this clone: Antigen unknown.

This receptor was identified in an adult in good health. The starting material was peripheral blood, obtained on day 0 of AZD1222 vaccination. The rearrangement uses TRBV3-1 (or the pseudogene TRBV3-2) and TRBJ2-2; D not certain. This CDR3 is CASSSQTGELFF. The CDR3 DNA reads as TGTGCCAGCAGCTCCCAAACCGGGGAGCTGTTTTTT.